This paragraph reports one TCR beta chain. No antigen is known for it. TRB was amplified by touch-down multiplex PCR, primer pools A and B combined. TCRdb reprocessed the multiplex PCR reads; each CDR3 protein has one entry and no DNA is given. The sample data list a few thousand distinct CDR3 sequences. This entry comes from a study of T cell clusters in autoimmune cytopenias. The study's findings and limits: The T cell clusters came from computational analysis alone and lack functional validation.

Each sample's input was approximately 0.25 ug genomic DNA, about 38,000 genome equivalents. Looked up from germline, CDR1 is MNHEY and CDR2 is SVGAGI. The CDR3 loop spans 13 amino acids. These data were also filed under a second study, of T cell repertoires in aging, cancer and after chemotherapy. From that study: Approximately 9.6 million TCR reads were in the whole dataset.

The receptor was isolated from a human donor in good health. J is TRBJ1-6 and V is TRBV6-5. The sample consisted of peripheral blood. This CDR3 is CASKSRAGSPLHF.